This TCR beta chain was captured in a study of graft-versus-host responses after intestinal transplantation. Study-level information: Among the recipients, all got anti-thymocyte globulin induction and then tacrolimus and steroids for around three years.

The protocol was immunoSEQ multiplex PCR, while the TCRdb copy is restricted to in-frame clones and leaves out a portion. The sample gives roughly 38,000 clones, around 95% of which show up once; 0.75% to 0.9% is in the top ten. The V end lost 1 base, the J end lost 7 bases, and 7 bases lay between the germline ends. This CDR3 has 12 amino acids. The germline V gene encodes CDR1 MNHGY and CDR2 SAAAGT. This clonotype was sampled from a human patient who received an intestinal transplant, so some T cells may come from the graft donor. The chain has TRBV6-8 and TRBJ2-5; no clear D gene. This specimen was PBMCs, taken 16 days after intestinal transplant. The CDR3 nucleotides read TGTGCCAGCAGTTACTTCTTCGGGACCCAGTACTTC. Residues: CASSYFFGTQYF.